This T cell receptor beta chain emerged from a study of blood T cell repertoires in COVID-19. At the level of the study: Italy, Spain and the United States were the sources of the convalescent and acute COVID-19 samples.

This clone has just one count. Assay: immunoSEQ multiplex PCR; the TCRdb copy retains only in-frame clones and omits some. The repertoire holds 78,000 or so clones, approximately 88% seen once, with roughly 6.8% in the top ten. Germline CDR1 is MDHEN and CDR2 is SYDVKM. V dropped 6 bases and J dropped 10 bases, with 10 bases sitting between them. CDR3 length equals 11 residues. The receptor comes from a woman aged 45-65 years with acute or convalescent COVID-19. The rearrangement uses TRBV28 and TRBJ2-1; D gene uncertain. What was sequenced was peripheral blood. The CDR3: CASSPRVEQFF. In DNA, the CDR3 is TGTGCCAGCAGCCCCCGAGTCGAGCAGTTCTTC.